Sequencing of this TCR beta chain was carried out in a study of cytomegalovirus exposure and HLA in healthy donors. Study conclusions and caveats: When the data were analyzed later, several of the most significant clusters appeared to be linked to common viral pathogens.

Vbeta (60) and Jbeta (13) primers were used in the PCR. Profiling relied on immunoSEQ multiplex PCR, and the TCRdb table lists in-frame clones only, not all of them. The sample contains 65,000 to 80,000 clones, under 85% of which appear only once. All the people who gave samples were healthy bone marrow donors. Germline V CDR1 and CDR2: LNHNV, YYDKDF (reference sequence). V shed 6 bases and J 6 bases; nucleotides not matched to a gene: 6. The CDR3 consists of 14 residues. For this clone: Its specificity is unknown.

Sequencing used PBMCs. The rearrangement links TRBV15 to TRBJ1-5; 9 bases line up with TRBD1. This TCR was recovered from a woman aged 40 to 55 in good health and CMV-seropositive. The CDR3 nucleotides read TGTGCCACCAGTACGACAGGGGGGATTCAGCCCCAGCATTTT. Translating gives CATSTTGGIQPQHF. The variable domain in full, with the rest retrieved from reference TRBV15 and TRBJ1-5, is DAMVIQNPRYQVTQFGKPVTLSCSQTLNHNVMYWYQQKSSQAPKLLFHYYDKDFNNEADTPDNFQSRRPNTSFCFLDIRSPGLGDTAMYLCATSTTGGIQPQHFGDGTRLSIL.